The 8 T cell receptor beta chains reported below all come from one sample, sequenced in a study of T-cell reconstitution after alpha-beta-depleted transplantation in children. Using unique molecular identifiers, the investigators prepared the TCRbeta library. TCRdb used MiXCR to reprocess the PCR reads, holding one entry per CDR3 protein. The repertoire holds 300,000 to 400,000 distinct CDR3 sequences, about 16% seen once, with about 41% in the top ten. This material consisted of PBMCs, mostly from graft donor cells, taken 360 days after TCRalphabeta/CD19-depleted stem cell transplant. The origin of the receptors is a male patient between 2 and 15 years old who had a stem cell transplant for acute lymphoblastic leukemia, so the T cells may come from the graft donor.

CDR3 bases: TGTGCCACCGAGCCGGGACAGGGGAATCCCTCATTTACAGATACGCAGTATTTT. Its translation is CATEPGQGNPSFTDTQYF. This rearrangement joins TRBV21-1 to TRBJ2-3; TRBD1, the D gene given by the table, was not confirmed from the DNA. TRBV21-1 is an annotated pseudogene. This CDR3 is built from 18 residues.

The chain links TRBV24-1 to TRBJ2-4; a weak D match, TRBD2 (6 bases). V was shortened by 4 bases and J by 6 bases, with 15 bases between the two germline ends. CDR1 is KGHDR, CDR2 SFDVKD, per germline. The CDR3 sequence is 15 residues long. In DNA form, the CDR3 reads TGTGCCACCAGTGAGTTAACGGAGGGGAGAAACATTCAGTACTTC. Residues: CATSELTEGRNIQYF.

In this sample, this clonotype turned up many times. The V call is TRBV3-1, the J call TRBJ2-7; D is unresolved. This CDR3 contains 15 residues. Per the germline V gene, CDR1 is LGHDT and CDR2 is YNNKEL (reference sequence). The ends were cut back, 1 base at V and 2 bases at J, with 12 bases in the middle. The CDR3 is CASSQGGTRTYEQYF. The DNA for the CDR3 is TGTGCCAGCAGCCAAGGGGGAACGAGGACCTACGAGCAGTACTTC.

This clonotype was counted only a few times. This chain joins TRBV5-1 and TRBJ1-6, with 8 positions matching TRBD1. Germline V CDR1 and CDR2: SGHRS, YFSETQ. J was trimmed by 0 bases and V by 0 bases; bases with no gene match: 2. The CDR3 length is 17 residues. In DNA form, the CDR3 reads TGCGCCAGCAGCTTGGGACAGGGGCTCTCCTATAATTCACCCCTCCACTTT. This encodes CASSLGQGLSYNSPLHF.

The V call is TRBV12-3 or TRBV12-4, the J call TRBJ2-1, with D tentatively TRBD1 (5 bases). The CDR3 spans 15 residues. Between the trimmed V and J ends, which lost 3 bases and 4 bases, there was a span of 13 bases. The CDR3 sequence: CASSFGPQGYNEQFF. Written as DNA, the CDR3 is TGTGCCAGCAGTTTTGGGCCCCAGGGTTACAATGAGCAGTTCTTC.

This clonotype showed up just a few times. The rearrangement joins TRBV5-1 to TRBJ2-1; 13 bases align to TRBD2. Looked up from germline, CDR1 is SGHRS and CDR2 is YFSETQ. V shed 6 bases, J shed 0 bases, and the junction held 9 bases outside the gene matches. This CDR3 comprises 18 residues. In DNA form, the CDR3 reads TGCGCCAGCACTCCGGGACTAGCGGGATGGAGCTCCTACAATGAGCAGTTCTTC. It is translated as CASTPGLAGWSSYNEQFF.

This clonotype was detected once. The chain uses TRBV2 and TRBJ2-2; TRBD2 might be the D (5 bases). This CDR3 is 13 amino acids long. V dropped 6 bases and J dropped 4 bases, with 9 bases sitting between them. The germline CDR1 and CDR2 sequences are SNHLY and FYNNEI. This chain's CDR3 is CASRDSFTGELFF. The CDR3 DNA is TGTGCCAGCAGGGACTCCTTCACCGGGGAGCTGTTTTTT.

The chain has TRBV12-3 or TRBV12-4 and TRBJ1-5; D not resolved. The CDR3 is 11 residues long. V lost 8 bases, J lost 6 bases, and 8 bases lay in between. This chain's CDR3 is CASSSGQPQHF. DNA for the CDR3: TGTGCCAGCTCCTCAGGTCAGCCCCAGCATTTT.